This T cell receptor (beta chain) was recorded in a study of spatial heterogeneity in lung cancer. Study-level results: Resection saw ubiquitous expanded tumor TCRs appear in blood more than follow-up did.

Time point specified: sample taken at primary tumor resection. The input material, whole RNA from tumor, nontumor lung or frozen PBMC, was sequenced unsorted. The donors, 72 patients with untreated early-stage non-small cell lung cancer, provided the samples. A note on this clonotype: Its cognate antigen is unknown.

The V and J ends lost 6 bases and 8 bases respectively, with 19 bases between them. This CDR3 has 15 residues. In germline, CDR1 is MNHEY, CDR2 SVGAGI. Every molecule of TCR cDNA had its own unique molecular identifier. TCRdb re-called the 5' RACE reads with MiXCR, one entry per CDR3 protein. The sample holds roughly 80,000 distinct CDR3 sequences; 10% to 15% are singletons and the top ten take under 5.5%. The sample consisted of PBMCs, taken at surgery. This TCR derives from a male donor with early-stage non-small cell lung cancer. V is TRBV6-5 and J is TRBJ1-4, with no clear D. The CDR3 spells CASSPRTAVAEKLFF. The DNA of the CDR3 is TGTGCCAGCAGCCCAAGAACCGCTGTAGCAGAAAAACTGTTTTTT.